The rows below give T cell receptor beta chains drawn from one sample of a study of OX40 agonist ivuxolimab in advanced cancers. The assay was immunoSEQ multiplex PCR, and TCRdb's table has in-frame clones only and misses some. The sample holds about 130,000 clones, roughly nine tenths seen once. Sequences were derived from CD4+ or CD8+ T cells sorted from blood, sampled in a trial of the OX40 agonist ivuxolimab. These receptors all stem from an adult with an advanced solid tumor such as melanoma, head and neck, liver or kidney cancer. CDR3s include the opening cysteine and the closing phenylalanine or tryptophan. Fields, in order: V gene, D gene, clone size, J gene, CDR3 DNA, CDR3 protein. The D gene is left open where the match is weak. The listing skips clone size in some rows; elsewhere it reads once, few, many or a size class.

v_call: TRBV7-2
d_call: TRBD2
clone_size: .
j_call: TRBJ2-1
cdr3_nt: TGTGCCAGCAGCTCGGGACTAGTCGGTGAGCAGTTCTTC
cdr3_aa: CASSSGLVGEQFF

v_call: TRBV5-4
d_call: .
clone_size: .
j_call: TRBJ2-2
cdr3_nt: TGTGCCAGCATCGGTTCCGAGACCACCGGGGAGCTGTTTTTT
cdr3_aa: CASIGSETTGELFF

v_call: TRBV19
d_call: .
clone_size: .
j_call: TRBJ1-4
cdr3_nt: TGTGCCAGTAGTCGCGGGTTCTTCGCAACTAATGAAAAACTGTTTTTT
cdr3_aa: CASSRGFFATNEKLFF

v_call: TRBV6-5
d_call: .
clone_size: .
j_call: TRBJ2-3
cdr3_nt: TGTGCCAGCAGTTACTCGGGACTTCAGAATACGCAGTATTTT
cdr3_aa: CASSYSGLQNTQYF

v_call: TRBV28
d_call: .
clone_size: .
j_call: TRBJ1-5
cdr3_nt: TGTGCCAGCTCAAGAGCGTCTGGCAATCAGCCCCAGCATTTT
cdr3_aa: CASSRASGNQPQHF

v_call: TRBV5-1
d_call: .
clone_size: .
j_call: TRBJ2-6
cdr3_nt: TGCGCCAGCAGCTTGATGGGGGGAGCATCTGGGGCCAACGTCCTGACTTTC
cdr3_aa: CASSLMGGASGANVLTF

v_call: TRBV10-3
d_call: TRBD1
clone_size: .
j_call: TRBJ1-1
cdr3_nt: TGTGCCACCAATCTTCCCGGGACAGGGGATGGTGAAGCTTTCTTT
cdr3_aa: CATNLPGTGDGEAFF

v_call: TRBV9
d_call: .
clone_size: few
j_call: TRBJ1-1
cdr3_nt: TGTGCCAGCAGCGGGGACTGGAACACTGAAGCTTTCTTT
cdr3_aa: CASSGDWNTEAFF

v_call: TRBV29-1
d_call: TRBD1
clone_size: .
j_call: TRBJ2-5
cdr3_nt: TGCAGCGTTGAACCTTGGACAGGGGAAGAGACCCAGTACTTC
cdr3_aa: CSVEPWTGEETQYF

v_call: TRBV6-5
d_call: .
clone_size: .
j_call: TRBJ2-1
cdr3_nt: TGTGCCAGCGGACACCCGCGTGACAATGAGCAGTTCTTC
cdr3_aa: CASGHPRDNEQFF

v_call: TRBV5-4
d_call: .
clone_size: .
j_call: TRBJ2-7
cdr3_nt: TGTGCCAGCAGCTTGAGTTCCAGCGCAGTTTACGAGCAGTACTTC
cdr3_aa: CASSLSSSAVYEQYF

v_call: TRBV25-1
d_call: TRBD1
clone_size: .
j_call: TRBJ2-7
cdr3_nt: TGTGCCAGCAGTCCTAAACCCGGGACAGGGGGTAGCTACGAGCAGTACTTC
cdr3_aa: CASSPKPGTGGSYEQYF

v_call: TRBV5-1
d_call: TRBD2
clone_size: .
j_call: TRBJ2-7
cdr3_nt: TGCGCCAGCAGCTTGGACCTAGCGGGGAGCTCCTACGAGCAGTACTTC
cdr3_aa: CASSLDLAGSSYEQYF

v_call: TRBV28
d_call: TRBD1
clone_size: .
j_call: TRBJ2-1
cdr3_nt: TGTGCCAGCAACATGAGACAGGGCGTTGAGCAGTTCTTC
cdr3_aa: CASNMRQGVEQFF

v_call: TRBV27
d_call: TRBD2
clone_size: .
j_call: TRBJ2-3
cdr3_nt: TGTGCCAGCAGTTGGGGGACTAGCGGTGGGTCTACGCAGTATTTT
cdr3_aa: CASSWGTSGGSTQYF